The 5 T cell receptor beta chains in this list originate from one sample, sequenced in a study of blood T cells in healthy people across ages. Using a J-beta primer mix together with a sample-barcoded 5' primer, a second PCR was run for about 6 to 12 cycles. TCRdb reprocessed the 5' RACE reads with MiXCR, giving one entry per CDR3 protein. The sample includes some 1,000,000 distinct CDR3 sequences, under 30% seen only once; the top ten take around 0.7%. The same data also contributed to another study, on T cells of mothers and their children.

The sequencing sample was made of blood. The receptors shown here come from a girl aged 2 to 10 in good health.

The CDR3, as DNA: TGTGCCAGCAGCTTAGGTAGAGGGCAGTTCTTC. It is translated as CASSLGRGQFF. The V call is TRBV7-9, the J call TRBJ2-1; D call uncertain. CDR1 and CDR2 from the germline V gene are SEHNR and FQNEAQ (reference sequence). The V end was cut by 1 base, the J end by 12 bases, with 7 bases between. The CDR3 has 11 amino acids.

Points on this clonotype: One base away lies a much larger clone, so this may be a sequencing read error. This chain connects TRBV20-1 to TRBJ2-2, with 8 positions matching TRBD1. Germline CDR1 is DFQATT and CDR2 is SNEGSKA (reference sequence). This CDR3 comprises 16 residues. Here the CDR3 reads CSARDERQGLTGEQFF. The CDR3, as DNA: TGCAGTGCTAGAGATGAGAGACAGGGGCTAACCGGGGAGCAGTTTTTT.

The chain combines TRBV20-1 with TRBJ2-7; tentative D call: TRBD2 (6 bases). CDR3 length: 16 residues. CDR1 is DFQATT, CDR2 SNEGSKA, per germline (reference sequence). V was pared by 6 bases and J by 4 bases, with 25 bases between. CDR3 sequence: CSAISLLVVGGYEQYF. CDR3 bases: TGCAGTGCCATATCCCTACTAGTGGTCGGGGGATACGAGCAGTACTTC.

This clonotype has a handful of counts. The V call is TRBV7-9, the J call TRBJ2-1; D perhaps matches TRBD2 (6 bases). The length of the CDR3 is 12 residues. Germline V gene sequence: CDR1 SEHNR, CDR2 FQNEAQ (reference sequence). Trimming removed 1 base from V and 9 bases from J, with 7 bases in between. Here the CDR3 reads CASSLGLVEQFF. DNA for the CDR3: TGTGCCAGCAGCTTAGGACTAGTTGAGCAGTTCTTC.

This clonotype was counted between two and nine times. As DNA, the CDR3 is TGTGCCAGCAGCCTTCGATCGGCACACGGGACCCAGTACTTC. Translated: CASSLRSAHGTQYF. The chain has TRBV7-8 and TRBJ2-5; D not resolved. Germline assignment: CDR1 SGHVS and CDR2 FQNEAQ. Trimming pared 5 bases from V and 7 bases from J, leaving 17 bases between. The CDR3 is made up of 14 amino acids.